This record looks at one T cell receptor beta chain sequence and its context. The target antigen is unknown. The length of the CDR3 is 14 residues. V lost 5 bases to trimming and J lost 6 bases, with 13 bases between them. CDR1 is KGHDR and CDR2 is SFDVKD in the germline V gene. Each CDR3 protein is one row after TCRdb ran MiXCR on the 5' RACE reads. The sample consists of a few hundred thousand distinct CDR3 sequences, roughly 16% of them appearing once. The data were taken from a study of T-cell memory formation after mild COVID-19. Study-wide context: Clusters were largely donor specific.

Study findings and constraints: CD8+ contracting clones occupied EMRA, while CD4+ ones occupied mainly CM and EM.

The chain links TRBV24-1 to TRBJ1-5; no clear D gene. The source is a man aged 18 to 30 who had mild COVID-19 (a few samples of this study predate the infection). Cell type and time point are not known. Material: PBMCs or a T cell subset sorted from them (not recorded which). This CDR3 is CATSGAGFSQPQHF. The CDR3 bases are TGTGCCACCAGTGGGGCGGGGTTCAGTCAGCCCCAGCATTTT.